A selection of T cell receptor beta chains follows, all from one sample in a study of T cells after posttransplantation cyclophosphamide. Clones were read by immunoSEQ multiplex PCR, and TCRdb kept only the in-frame ones, dropping some. The profile shows about 52,000 clones, approximately 94% of them singletons. Sequences were obtained from PBMCs. All receptors come from a woman in her 30s in good health and a related stem cell transplant donor. The CDR3 runs from the conserved cysteine through the conserved F or W. The D gene is left open where the match is weak. Size is omitted from some rows. Given values are once, few, many or a class for expanded clones.

>-|-|TRBV29-1|TRBJ2-5
TGCAGCGTTGAAGGTACTAGTCAAGAGACCCAGTACTTC
CSVEGTSQETQYF
>TRBD1|-|TRBV4-3|TRBJ1-2
TGCGCCAGCAGCCAGGCACTCGGGACAGGGGCGGGTAACTATGGCTACACCTTC
CASSQALGTGAGNYGYTF
>TRBD2|-|TRBV5-6|TRBJ2-5
TGTGCCAGCAGCGGCGGGACTAGCGGAGAGGAGACCCAGTACTTC
CASSGGTSGEETQYF
>TRBD1|-|TRBV5-4|TRBJ2-7
TGTGCCAGCAGGACGGGGGGACAGGGAGGCTACGAGCAGTACTTC
CASRTGGQGGYEQYF
>-|few|TRBV5-4|TRBJ1-2
TGTGCCAGCAGCCCACCGGGCACAGGGATCAGACGTGGCTACACCTTC
CASSPPGTGIRRGYTF
>TRBD1|-|TRBV11-2|TRBJ1-1
TGTGCCAGCAGCTTAAGACAGGGGAACACTGAAGCTTTCTTT
CASSLRQGNTEAFF
>-|-|TRBV28|TRBJ2-3
TGTGCCAGCGCGGGACAGTCATTCACAGATACGCAGTATTTT
CASAGQSFTDTQYF
>TRBD2|-|TRBV4-2|TRBJ2-7
TGTGCCAGCAGCCAGGATGGGACAGGCTTACTAGCGGGGGACTCCTACGAGCAGTACTTC
CASSQDGTGLLAGDSYEQYF
>-|-|TRBV5-6|TRBJ2-3
TGTGCCAGCAGCTTGGGAGTTAGCCCCAGCACAGATACGCAGTATTTT
CASSLGVSPSTDTQYF
>-|-|TRBV6-1|TRBJ2-7
TGTGCCAGCAGTGAAGGCAGGGGTGTACACGAGCAGTACTTC
CASSEGRGVHEQYF
>-|-|TRBV19|TRBJ1-1
TGTGCCAGTAGCTGGGCAGGGTTTGCTTTCTTT
CASSWAGFAFF
>-|once|TRBV5-5|TRBJ1-2
TGTGCCAGCAGCCCAGCGGGCCCTGATTCCTATGGCTACACCTTC
CASSPAGPDSYGYTF
>-|-|TRBV19|TRBJ1-5
TGTGCCAGTAGAAGCCCCCCGGGATCCAGCCCCGAATATAGCAATCAGCCCCAGCATTTT
CASRSPPGSSPEYSNQPQHF
>-|-|TRBV6-6|TRBJ2-7
TGTGCCAGCAGTTACCCCCTAGGGACTCGTACCTACGAGCAGTACTTC
CASSYPLGTRTYEQYF
>-|-|TRBV4-2|TRBJ1-1
TGTGCCAGCAGCCAAGGGGCAGGGGTCGAGTCTGAAGCTTTCTTT
CASSQGAGVESEAFF
>TRBD1|-|TRBV7-9|TRBJ2-7
TGTGCCAGCAGCTGGGACAGCCCAGCTACCTACGAGCAGTACTTC
CASSWDSPATYEQYF
>TRBD1|-|TRBV6-1|TRBJ2-2
TGTGCCAGCAGTTTGCCGACAGGGATCACCGGGGAGCTGTTTTTT
CASSLPTGITGELFF
>-|-|TRBV5-4|TRBJ2-7
TGTGCCAGCAGCTTGGATCAGGGTCGGGAGTACTTC
CASSLDQGREYF
>-|few|TRBV6-5|TRBJ1-5
TGTGCCAGCAGTTACAGCACAGGAATCAATCAGCCCCAGCATTTT
CASSYSTGINQPQHF
>-|-|TRBV19|TRBJ1-6
TGTGCCAGCCGCCAGGGACTGAATTCACCCCTCCACTTT
CASRQGLNSPLHF
>-|-|TRBV4-3|TRBJ2-3
TGCGCCAGCAGCCAAGAAACCGGACAGAACACAGATACGCAGTATTTT
CASSQETGQNTDTQYF
>TRBD1|-|TRBV7-6|TRBJ2-1
TGTGCCAGCAGCTTAGCTGCAGGGGGCTACAATGAGCAGTTCTTC
CASSLAAGGYNEQFF
>-|-|TRBV7-2|TRBJ2-1
TGTGCCAGCAGCTTAACAGGGGGGGCCAATGAGCAGTTCTTC
CASSLTGGANEQFF
>-|-|TRBV5-5|TRBJ2-5
TGTGCCAGCAGCCCCATCGGGTATCCCCCCCAAGAGACCCAGTACTTC
CASSPIGYPPQETQYF
>-|-|TRBV25-1|TRBJ2-1
TGTGCCAGCAGCCCCTGGAAGATGGGGCGGGATAAGCAGTTCTTC
CASSPWKMGRDKQFF
>-|-|TRBV7-2|TRBJ2-2
TGTGCCAGCAGGGCTAGACAGACCAACACCGGGGAGCTGTTTTTT
CASRARQTNTGELFF
>-|-|TRBV5-1|TRBJ1-3
TGCGCCAGCATGGGGAGCTCTGGAAACACCATATATTTT
CASMGSSGNTIYF
>-|once|TRBV7-2|TRBJ2-3
TGTGCCAGCAGCTTAGTTGTAAACACAGATACGCAGTATTTT
CASSLVVNTDTQYF
>-|-|TRBV7-2|TRBJ2-5
TGTGCCAGTGAAGGGGGGGTGTGGGAGACCCAGTACTTC
CASEGGVWETQYF
>-|-|TRBV4-1|TRBJ1-1
TGCGCCAGCAGCCAAGTAGGGGTGTCCTACACTGAAGCTTTCTTT
CASSQVGVSYTEAFF
>TRBD1|-|TRBV27|TRBJ2-1
TGTGCCAGCAGGCCCACGATGGGCCGAACAAGGGGGCCCTCCTACAATGAGCAGTTCTTC
CASRPTMGRTRGPSYNEQFF
>TRBD1|-|TRBV18|TRBJ2-3
TGTGCCAGCTCTTTGAGCGGACAGGGTCCCGATACGCAGTATTTT
CASSLSGQGPDTQYF
>-|-|TRBV6-6|TRBJ1-4
TGTGCCAGCAGTTATGTCCCGGGGGACAATGAAAAACTGTTTTTT
CASSYVPGDNEKLFF